The clone carrying this T cell receptor (beta chain) was counted at least ten times. The germline gives CDR1 SGHTA, CDR2 FQGNSA. V was shortened by 0 bases and J by 5 bases, with 9 bases between the two germline ends. This CDR3 comprises 14 residues. This entry comes from a study of metastatic and nonmetastatic thyroid tumors. About the study: Peripheral blood and tumor or nodule samples from malignant and benign thyroid patients were compared.

In the original processing: To classify distant metastasis in papillary thyroid cancer, a model was built from CDR3 differences across clinicopathological groups. MiXCR re-clonotyped the PCR reads for TCRdb. TCRdb, not the authors, supplied the V and J calls. The sample records some 31,000 clones, 7% to 8% being singletons. Each patient came to thyroid surgery without any prior treatment (of any kind). The source of this sequence is a female donor with papillary thyroid cancer or a benign thyroid nodule (not recorded which). Some clones in this sample may be carry-over from other donors' samples. The chain is built from TRBV7-2 and TRBJ2-3; D ambiguous. Sequenced input: blood. The CDR3 DNA reads TGTGCCAGCAGCTTAGCACTACCCGTAGATACGCAGTATTTT. This gives the protein CASSLALPVDTQYF.